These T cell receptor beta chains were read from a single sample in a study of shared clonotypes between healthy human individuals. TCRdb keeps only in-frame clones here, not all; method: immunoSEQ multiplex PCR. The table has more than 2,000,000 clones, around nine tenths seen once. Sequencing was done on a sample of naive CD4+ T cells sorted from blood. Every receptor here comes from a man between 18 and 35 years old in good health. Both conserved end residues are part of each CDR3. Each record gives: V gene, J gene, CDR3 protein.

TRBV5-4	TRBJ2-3	CASSTLAEKYTDTQYF
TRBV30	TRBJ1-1	CAWSTGREIAEAFF
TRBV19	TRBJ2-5	CASTDSGLGQETQYF
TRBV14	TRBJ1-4	CASRPGGSEKLFF
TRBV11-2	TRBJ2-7	CASSSPASGHYEQYF
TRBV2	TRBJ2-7	CASIMTGLGYEQYF
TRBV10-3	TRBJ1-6	CAISGLNSPLHF
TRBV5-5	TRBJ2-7	CASSPGGGQGSYEQYF
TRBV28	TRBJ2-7	CASSVYSGRAYEQYF
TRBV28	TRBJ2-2	CASRDPAPPGQGRSGELFF
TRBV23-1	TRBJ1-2	CASSQRFPPSTLYGYTF
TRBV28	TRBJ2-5	CASSSHSTGRETQYF
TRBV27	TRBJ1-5	CASSPVGAGITYSNQPQHF
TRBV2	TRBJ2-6	CASSDRALSGANVLTF
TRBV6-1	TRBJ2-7	CASTAGGTYEQYF